One sample yielded the 24 T cell receptor beta chains listed below, sequenced in a study of early T cells in non-severe SARS-CoV-2 infection. TCRdb passed the 5' RACE reads through MiXCR, listing each CDR3 protein once. The sample includes about 71,000 distinct CDR3 sequences, roughly 15% of them seen just once. Source: whole blood, taken at baseline. Receptors were obtained from an adult who was a healthcare worker with PCR-confirmed SARS-CoV-2 infection or an uninfected control (not recorded which).

In its sample, this clonotype was seen a few times. The chain has TRBV5-1 and TRBJ1-1, with D uncertain. Germline CDR1 SGHRS, CDR2 YFSETQ. CDR3 length equals 13 residues. V was shortened by 1 base and J by 6 bases, with 10 bases between the two germline ends. CDR3 sequence reads: CASSLTPASEAFF. The DNA for the CDR3 is TGCGCCAGCAGCTTGACCCCGGCATCTGAAGCTTTCTTT.

There are many counts of this clonotype. The chain combines TRBV28 with TRBJ1-2, with 9 positions matching TRBD1. V shed 7 bases, J shed 8 bases, and the junction held 14 bases outside the gene matches. The CDR3 runs to 15 residues. Germline values: CDR1 MDHEN, CDR2 SYDVKM. The CDR3 spells CASTQLGTGLGGYTF. Written as DNA, the CDR3 is TGTGCCAGCACCCAACTTGGGACAGGGCTAGGAGGCTACACCTTC.

This clonotype was found a few times. The chain carries TRBV20-1 and TRBJ1-1; a possible D gene is TRBD1 (5 bases). Per the germline V gene, CDR1 is DFQATT and CDR2 is SNEGSKA (reference sequence). The CDR3 has 14 residues. Deletions cut 3 bases from V and 0 bases from J, with 11 bases between. The DNA of the CDR3 is TGCAGTGCTAGGCGGCACAGGATGAACACTGAAGCTTTCTTT. Its translation is CSARRHRMNTEAFF.

The V gene is TRBV24-1, the J gene TRBJ2-1; D might be TRBD2 (6 bases). The V gene's germline CDR1 is KGHDR and CDR2 SFDVKD. V lost 5 bases and J lost 8, with 18 bases in between. CDR3 length: 15 residues. CDR3 loop: CATSGTGTFLYEQFF. CDR3 nucleotide sequence: TGTGCCACCAGTGGAACCGGGACTTTTTTATATGAGCAGTTCTTC.

The rearrangement uses TRBV5-1 and TRBJ2-7, with D possibly TRBD2 on 5 matching bases. The CDR3 spans 14 residues. Trimming took 0 bases from V and 3 from J, leaving 10 bases between them. Germline V gives CDR1 SGHRS, CDR2 YFSETQ. In DNA, the CDR3 is TGCGCCAGCAGCTTGGCCCCCGGGGACTACGAGCAGTACTTC. It translates to CASSLAPGDYEQYF.

This clonotype was detected a few times. The chain couples TRBV7-2 to TRBJ2-2, with D possibly matching TRBD1 (6 bases). The CDR3 sequence is 15 residues long. V was clipped by 6 bases and J by 4 bases, with 15 bases between them. Germline lookup yields CDR1 SGHTA and CDR2 FQGNSA. CDR3 DNA: TGTGCCAGCAGTCGTACAGGGTCGCGCACCGGGGAGCTGTTTTTT. It codes for CASSRTGSRTGELFF.

The chain combines TRBV21-1 with TRBJ2-7; TRBD2, the table's D call, lacks a check against the DNA. TRBV21-1 is shown as a pseudogene. The CDR3 contains 15 residues. DNA of the CDR3: TGTGCCAGCAGCAACCCTAGCGTCGTCTCCTACGAGCAGTACTTC. Protein sequence: CASSNPSVVSYEQYF.

This chain joins TRBV3-1 and TRBJ1-6, with a tentative D call TRBD1 (5 bases). Germline V gives CDR1 LGHDT, CDR2 YNNKEL (reference sequence). The ends were cut back, 0 bases at V and 1 base at J, with 7 bases in the middle. The CDR3 length is 16 residues. The CDR3 is CASSQDGGSYNSPLHF. Here the CDR3 DNA reads TGTGCCAGCAGCCAAGATGGGGGGTCCTATAATTCACCCCTCCACTTT.

This clonotype was detected a few times. The rearrangement uses TRBV3-1 and TRBJ2-5; D may correspond to TRBD1 or TRBD2 (5 bases each). CDR3 length equals 14 residues. Trimming took off 0 bases at V and 5 bases at J, with 10 bases between the two ends. Germline-derived CDR1 and CDR2 are LGHDT and YNNKEL (reference sequence). The CDR3 region is CASSQDPGAETQYF. For the CDR3, the DNA is TGTGCCAGCAGCCAAGATCCCGGGGCTGAGACCCAGTACTTC.

This clonotype was seen a few times. The chain couples TRBV19 to TRBJ2-2; the D gene could be TRBD1 or TRBD2 (5 bases each). The CDR3 runs to 14 residues. Looked up from germline, CDR1 is LNHDA and CDR2 is SQIVND (reference sequence). V was trimmed by 7 bases and J by 5 bases, leaving 14 bases between them. The DNA of the CDR3 is TGTGCCAGTATTCCCCGGGGCGGGACCGGGGAGCTGTTTTTT. The encoded protein is CASIPRGGTGELFF.

The gene calls are TRBV4-2 and TRBJ2-7; D is possibly TRBD2 (6 bases). Germline V gene lookup returns CDR1 LGHNA and CDR2 YNFKEQ. Between the trimmed V and J ends, which lost 3 bases and 3 bases, there was a span of 15 bases. This CDR3 contains 15 residues. The CDR3 region has the DNA TGTGCCAGCAGCCAGGAGCGGGCCTACCTCTACGAGCAGTACTTC. Its protein is CASSQERAYLYEQYF.

The sample holds a few counts of this clonotype. This rearrangement joins TRBV6-4 to TRBJ2-1, with D perhaps TRBD2 (5 bases). Trimming removed 6 bases at V and 0 bases at J, with 9 bases between. This CDR3 has 14 residues. CDR1 and CDR2 from the germline V gene are MRHNA and SNTAGT. This CDR3 is CASREVCSYNEQFF. DNA for the CDR3: TGTGCCAGCAGGGAGGTATGCTCCTACAATGAGCAGTTCTTC.

Only a few counts were recorded for this clonotype. The chain employs TRBV2 and TRBJ2-7; weak D call: TRBD2 (6 bases). V shed 4 bases and J shed 5 bases, with 15 bases lying between them. This CDR3 has 14 amino acids. Germline V gene lookup returns CDR1 SNHLY and CDR2 FYNNEI. CDR3 amino acids: CASSGFRDLDEQYF. The CDR3 nucleotides are TGTGCCAGCAGTGGGTTCCGGGACTTAGACGAGCAGTACTTC.

The table lists this clonotype with many counts. V is TRBV28 and J is TRBJ1-1; TRBD1 is a possible D gene (6 bases). The CDR3 length is 15 residues. V was cut by 3 bases and J by 2 bases, with 13 bases left in between. CDR1 is MDHEN and CDR2 is SYDVKM in the germline V gene. This CDR3 reads CASSLLGAGNTEAFF. The CDR3 DNA reads as TGTGCCAGCAGTTTGCTGGGGGCGGGAAACACTGAAGCTTTCTTT.

The genes are TRBV6-5 and TRBJ2-2; D unresolved. The CDR3 has 14 residues. Trimming shortened V by 0 bases and J by 4 bases, and 6 bases separated the two germline ends. Germline V gene data show CDR1 as MNHEY and CDR2 as SVGAGI. The CDR3 loop is CASSYSMSTGELFF. The CDR3, as DNA: TGTGCCAGCAGTTACTCGATGAGCACCGGGGAGCTGTTTTTT.

The CDR3 reads CASSPREGAKADTQYF. The CDR3 bases are TGTGCCAGTAGTCCCCGAGAGGGGGCGAAGGCAGATACGCAGTATTTT. The V call is TRBV19, the J call TRBJ2-3, with TRBD1 matching over 7 bases. V trimming: 5 bases; J trimming: 4 bases; junction bases outside the gene matches: 12. CDR1 and CDR2 from the germline V gene are LNHDA and SQIVND (reference sequence). The CDR3 totals 16 residues.

This rearrangement joins TRBV28 to TRBJ2-7, with a tentative D call TRBD1 (5 bases). Between the trimmed V and J ends, which lost 3 bases and 6 bases, there was a span of 18 bases. CDR3 length: 15 amino acids. The germline V gene has CDR1 MDHEN and CDR2 SYDVKM. CDR3 amino acids: CASSFGQGSSSEQYF. DNA of the CDR3: TGTGCCAGCAGTTTTGGACAAGGGTCATCATCCGAGCAGTACTTC.

In this sample, this clonotype turned up a few times. This sequence joins TRBV7-3 and TRBJ2-2, with a tentative D call TRBD1 (5 bases). Germline V lookup: CDR1 SGHTA, CDR2 FQGTGA. The CDR3 has 16 residues. V shed 4 bases and J shed 3 bases, with 15 bases lying between them. This chain's CDR3 is CASSSAPIRDTGELFF. DNA of the CDR3: TGTGCCAGCAGCTCAGCCCCGATCAGGGACACCGGGGAGCTGTTTTTT.

This clonotype was detected many times. This chain links TRBV30 with TRBJ2-7, with D perhaps TRBD2 (6 bases). This CDR3 has 16 amino acids. Trimming cost V 1 base and J 3 bases, with 19 bases left between them. Per germline, CDR1 GTSNPN and CDR2 SVGIG (reference sequence). The CDR3 nucleotides read TGTGCCTGGAGTGGGCCTGGGACGGGAGTAGGCTACGAGCAGTACTTC. As protein: CAWSGPGTGVGYEQYF.

This clonotype was recorded at least ten times. V gene TRBV7-9 combines with J gene TRBJ2-1; D might be TRBD2 (7 bases). This CDR3 has 16 amino acids. V lost 2 bases, J lost 8 bases, and 19 bases lay in between. The germline CDR1 and CDR2 sequences are SEHNR and FQNEAQ (reference sequence). CDR3 sequence reads: CASSLLRESGTYEQFF. As DNA, the CDR3 is TGTGCCAGCAGCTTACTGCGGGAGTCGGGGACATATGAGCAGTTCTTC. The variable domain in full, completed from reference TRBV7-9 and TRBJ2-1, reads DTGVSQNPRHKITKRGQNVTFRCDPISEHNRLYWYRQTLGQGPEFLTYFQNEAQLEKSRLLSDRFSAERPKGSFSTLEIQRTEQGDSAMYLCASSLLRESGTYEQFFGPGTRLTVL.

This clonotype occurred a few times. The chain couples TRBV20-1 to TRBJ1-1; D remains ambiguous. The V end was cut by 3 bases, the J end by 1 base, with 9 bases between. The CDR3 covers 13 residues. CDR1 and CDR2 (germline): DFQATT, SNEGSKA (reference sequence). In nucleotides, the CDR3 is TGCAGTGCTAGTCACGGGTGGAACACTGAAGCTTTCTTT. This translates into CSASHGWNTEAFF.

This clonotype is a singleton in its sample. This chain's CDR3 is CASSLIVTRGLAGEYTGELFF. Written as DNA, the CDR3 is TGTGCCAGCAGCTTAATCGTCACTCGAGGGCTAGCGGGAGAATACACCGGGGAGCTGTTTTTT. The chain couples TRBV11-1 to TRBJ2-2; TRBD2 agrees at 10 bases. The germline CDR1 and CDR2 sequences are SGHAT and FQDESV (reference sequence). Losses at the gene ends were 2 bases for V and 3 bases for J; bases not matched to a gene: 18. This CDR3 spans 21 amino acids.

This chain connects TRBV15 to TRBJ2-3; the D is unclear. CDR1 and CDR2 from the germline V gene are LNHNV and YYDKDF (reference sequence). The CDR3 covers 13 residues. Trimming stripped 0 bases from V and 6 bases from J, with 7 bases between. CDR3 residues: CATSREPWDTQYF. For the CDR3, the DNA is TGTGCCACCAGCAGAGAACCCTGGGATACGCAGTATTTT.

The chain couples TRBV27 to TRBJ2-6; the D is unclear. The V gene lost 6 bases and the J gene lost 2 bases, with 11 bases spanning the gap. Germline V CDR1 and CDR2: MNHEY, SMNVEV (reference sequence). The CDR3 sequence is 15 residues long. The CDR3 here is CASSSPSAGANVLTF. The DNA for the CDR3 is TGTGCCAGCAGCTCCCCGAGCGCTGGGGCCAACGTCCTGACTTTC.